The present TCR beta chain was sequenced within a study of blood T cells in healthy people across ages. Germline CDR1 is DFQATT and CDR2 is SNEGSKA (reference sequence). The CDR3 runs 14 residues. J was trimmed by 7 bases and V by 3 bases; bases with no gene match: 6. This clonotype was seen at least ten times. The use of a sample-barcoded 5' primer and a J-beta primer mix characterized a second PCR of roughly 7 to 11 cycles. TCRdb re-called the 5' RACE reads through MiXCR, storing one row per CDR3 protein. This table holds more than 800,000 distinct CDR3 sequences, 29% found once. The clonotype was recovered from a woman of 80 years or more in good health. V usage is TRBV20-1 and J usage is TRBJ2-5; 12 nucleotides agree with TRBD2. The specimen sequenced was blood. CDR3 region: CSASTLLAGGTQYF. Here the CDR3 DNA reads TGCAGTGCTAGTACTCTACTAGCGGGAGGGACCCAGTACTTC.